These T cell receptor beta chains were read from a single sample in a study of T cell clusters in autoimmune cytopenias. TCRdb re-called the multiplex PCR reads, yielding one record per CDR3 amino acid sequence without DNA. The specimen's table records 5,500 to 8,000 distinct CDR3 sequences. Input material: peripheral blood. The source of these receptors is a human donor with an autoimmune cytopenia or autoimmune hepatitis (not recorded which). Each CDR3 is given with its conserved first and last residue. Rows give clone size only sometimes, using once, few, many, or a class for an expanded clone.

J | V | size | CDR3
TRBJ2-3 | TRBV6-1 | medium-sized | CASSALGDTQYF
TRBJ2-2 | TRBV5-1 | . | CASSFGTSGNTGELFF
TRBJ1-1 | TRBV6-5 | . | CASSEPGAENTEAFF
TRBJ1-1 | TRBV5-6 | . | CATLRELNTEAFF
TRBJ1-5 | TRBV12-3/TRBV12-4 | . | CASSLRGPPQHF
TRBJ2-2 | TRBV5-5 | . | CASNEDSNTGELFF
TRBJ1-5 | TRBV19 | . | CASSIVSGESWSNQPQHF
TRBJ2-6 | TRBV19 | medium-sized | CASNKGVPGANVLTF
TRBJ1-1 | TRBV18 | . | CASSPRTGLTEAFF
TRBJ2-3 | TRBV11-1 | medium-sized | CASSAPTAGAHQYF
TRBJ1-5 | TRBV7-6 | . | CASSPGGRPGQPQHF
TRBJ2-1 | TRBV24-1 | . | CATSDPGDEQFF
TRBJ1-2 | TRBV7-9 | . | CASSLVGHYGYTF
TRBJ2-7 | TRBV10-3 | . | CASRQGVYEQYF
TRBJ1-6 | TRBV30 | medium-sized | CAWTASWSPLHF
TRBJ2-7 | TRBV12-3/TRBV12-4 | medium-sized | CASLRSGADYEQYF
TRBJ1-2 | TRBV18 | . | CASSGDVARNGYTF
TRBJ2-1 | TRBV13 | . | CASSFQTGGGEQFF
TRBJ2-6 | TRBV5-4 | . | CASSRPGTGANVLTF
TRBJ2-6 | TRBV12-3/TRBV12-4 | . | CASSREGSRPHGANVLTF
TRBJ1-2 | TRBV12-3/TRBV12-4 | . | CASMGLQGYNYGYTF
TRBJ2-3 | TRBV5-5 | . | CASSRRRGFTDTQYF
TRBJ1-3 | TRBV15 | . | CATSRGTAGNTIYF
TRBJ2-7 | TRBV18 | . | CASSTGLYEQYF
TRBJ2-5 | TRBV29-1 | medium-sized | CSVRSDQETQYF
TRBJ1-5 | TRBV12-3/TRBV12-4 | . | CASQRADSNQPQHF
TRBJ2-2 | TRBV20-1 | . | CSARPGARSNTGELFF
TRBJ2-3 | TRBV20-1 | . | CSAIAAAGTDTQYF
TRBJ2-3 | TRBV5-1 | medium-sized | CASSRGQGGGMDTQYF
TRBJ1-2 | TRBV6-5 | . | CASSPYVIGSTNYGYTF
TRBJ2-5 | TRBV7-2 | . | CASTPVGETQYF
TRBJ1-2 | TRBV6-5 | medium-sized | CASSYEPEGAGGYTF
TRBJ1-1 | TRBV30 | . | CAWSGVRRGNTEAFF
TRBJ2-5 | TRBV7-9 | . | CAGVGSVGTRYF
TRBJ1-6 | TRBV30 | . | CAWSIRRSSYNSPLHF
TRBJ2-2 | TRBV5-6 | medium-sized | CASSFGQGSLLTGELFF
TRBJ2-1 | TRBV13 | . | CASSLLTEADYNEQFF
TRBJ2-7 | TRBV20-1 | . | CSAREDSEQYF
TRBJ1-4 | TRBV6-5 | . | CASSWRRKNEKLFF
TRBJ2-5 | TRBV24-1 | . | CATSDPKERGQETQYF
TRBJ2-1 | TRBV6-5 | . | CASSESTGGKFNEQFF
TRBJ1-1 | TRBV30 | . | CASRTGYTEAFF